The entry below gives a single T cell receptor beta chain sequence along with its context. This sample is part of a study of blood T cell repertoires in COVID-19. Study at large: PBMCs, B-cell-depleted T cells, or T cells provided the cDNA or gDNA that made up the material.

As processed by the authors: Counts of nucleated cells, estimated from reference gene primer amplification, were obtained. TCRdb's copy holds only in-frame clones and misses some; the assay was immunoSEQ multiplex PCR. That table is the source of V, J and clone size, and D and trimming were worked out from the DNA. Of hundreds of thousands of clones listed, roughly 89% were seen once; the top ten hold 1.4%. This CDR3 has 14 amino acids. Germline V gene sequence: CDR1 LGHDT, CDR2 YNNKEL (reference sequence). With 4 bases clipped from V and 6 bases from J, the junction kept 5 bases outside the gene matches.

Sequencing was done on a sample of peripheral blood. The chain is built from TRBV3-1 (or the pseudogene TRBV3-2) and TRBJ1-2, with 10 bases that match TRBD1. The receptor was isolated from a woman under 40 with active or convalescent COVID-19. The CDR3 DNA follows: TGTGCCAGCAGCCTACTGGACAGGGGGAATGGCTACACCTTC. Its protein product is CASSLLDRGNGYTF.